The 26 T cell receptor beta chains below come from one sample, sequenced in a study of Siglec-9 on CD8 T cells in melanoma. The repertoire was sequenced with immunoSEQ multiplex PCR; TCRdb's copy has only in-frame clones and lacks some. The sample holds 30,000 to 45,000 clones, 80% to 85% seen once. What was sequenced was Siglec-9- CD8+ T cells sorted from blood. The receptors derive from a human donor in good health.

V is TRBV19 and J is TRBJ2-7; D may be TRBD1 (6 bases). This CDR3 comprises 17 residues. V gave up 3 bases and J gave up 0 bases, with 18 bases separating them. Germline CDR1 reads LNHDA; CDR2 reads SQIVND (reference sequence). CDR3 sequence reads: CASSIMGATGSSYEQYF. CDR3 DNA sequence: TGTGCCAGTAGTATCATGGGAGCGACAGGCTCCTCCTACGAGCAGTACTTC.

The V and J genes are TRBV7-6 and TRBJ2-1, with a tentative D call TRBD2 (5 bases). The CDR3 is 16 residues long. Germline CDR1 reads SGHVS; CDR2 reads FNYEAQ. Trimming left V 3 bases short and J 0 bases short, with 12 bases between. The CDR3: CASSFIDGLSYNEQFF. CDR3 DNA: TGTGCCAGCAGCTTTATCGACGGACTCTCCTACAATGAGCAGTTCTTC.

This clone was seen once. The rearrangement links TRBV5-1 to TRBJ2-2; no definite D call. This CDR3 has 14 amino acids. Trimming shortened V by 1 base and J by 0 bases, and 4 bases separated the two germline ends. Germline CDR1 and CDR2: SGHRS and YFSETQ. The CDR3 loop is CASSLLANTGELFF. CDR3 DNA sequence: TGCGCCAGCAGCTTGCTTGCGAACACCGGGGAGCTGTTTTTT.

The J gene is TRBJ2-3, the V gene TRBV28; 7 nucleotides line up with TRBD2. J gave up 7 bases and V 5 bases, and 12 bases lay outside the gene matches. The CDR3 sequence is 15 residues long. The germline V gene encodes CDR1 MDHEN and CDR2 SYDVKM. DNA for the CDR3: TGTGCCAGCAGTGGGGGACTAAAGGCCTTCCATACGCAGTATTTT. Protein sequence: CASSGGLKAFHTQYF.

The chain employs TRBV25-1 and TRBJ2-5; 7 bases fit TRBD1. The V segment lost 7 bases and the J segment 5 bases; nucleotides outside the gene matches: 10. The CDR3 extends over 14 amino acids. CDR1 is MGHDK, CDR2 SYGVNS, per germline. The CDR3 coding sequence is TGTGCCAGCAAAGATTCGGGCAGGGGGGAGACCCAGTACTTC. It encodes CASKDSGRGETQYF.

This clone was recorded only once. V gene TRBV6-4 combines with J gene TRBJ2-1; D gene unclear. Trimming took 0 bases from V and 9 from J, leaving 9 bases between them. The CDR3 covers 13 residues. Germline lookup yields CDR1 MRHNA and CDR2 SNTAGT. As DNA, the CDR3 is TGTGCCAGCAGTGACTCGAAAGGCACTGAGCAGTTCTTC. This sequence encodes CASSDSKGTEQFF.

Remarks on this clone: This same CDR3 is encoded by further DNA sequences in the sample. This chain links TRBV27 with TRBJ2-7, with D perhaps TRBD2 (5 bases). The CDR3 has 15 residues. Germline CDR1 reads MNHEY; CDR2 reads SMNVEV (reference sequence). Trimming cost V 5 bases and J 5 bases, with 19 bases left between them. CDR3 amino acids: CASSPLAGGPHEQYF. Here the CDR3 DNA reads TGTGCCAGCAGTCCCCTAGCAGGAGGACCCCACGAGCAGTACTTC.

This rearrangement joins TRBV11-3 to TRBJ2-6, with D perhaps TRBD1 (6 bases). CDR1 and CDR2 from the germline V gene are SGHNT and YENEEA. With 5 bases removed from V and 2 bases from J, the gap between germline ends came to 10 bases. The CDR3 is 15 residues long. The CDR3 protein is CASSPRTAGANVLTF. The CDR3 DNA is TGTGCCAGCAGCCCCCGGACAGCTGGGGCCAACGTCCTGACTTTC. Full variable domain (outside the CDR3, taken from reference TRBV11-3 and TRBJ2-6): EAGVVQSPRYKIIEKKQPVAFWCNPISGHNTLYWYLQNLGQGPELLIRYENEEAVDDSQLPKDRFSAERLKGVDSTLKIQPAELGDSAVYLCASSPRTAGANVLTFGAGSRLTVL.

The chain joins TRBV12-5 to TRBJ2-7, with D unresolved. Trimming shortened V by 6 bases and J by 5 bases, and 11 bases separated the two germline ends. From germline, CDR1 is LGHNT and CDR2 FRNRAP. This CDR3 has 12 amino acids. The CDR3 DNA reads TGTGCTAGTGGCTCATCCATTGACGAGCAGTACTTC. Amino acids: CASGSSIDEQYF.

The rearrangement uses TRBV9 and TRBJ2-5; D gene unclear. Trimming removed 0 bases at V and 2 bases at J, with 11 bases between. The germline V gene encodes CDR1 SGDLS and CDR2 YYNGEE. The CDR3 loop spans 15 amino acids. The DNA for the CDR3 is TGTGCCAGCAGCGTAGGCTCGTGGGATCAAGAGACCCAGTACTTC. Translated: CASSVGSWDQETQYF. Full variable domain (remainder filled in from reference TRBV9 and TRBJ2-5): DSGVTQTPKHLITATGQRVTLRCSPRSGDLSVYWYQQSLDQGLQFLIQYYNGEERAKGNILERFSAQQFPDLHSELNLSSLELGDSALYFCASSVGSWDQETQYFGPGTRLLVL.

V gene TRBV29-1 combines with J gene TRBJ2-3; 7 bases fit TRBD2. CDR1 SQVTM and CDR2 ANQGSEA come from the germline V gene. This CDR3 is built from 15 residues. With 4 bases clipped from V and 4 bases from J, the junction kept 11 bases outside the gene matches. CDR3 sequence: CSVAPSGLEADTQYF. DNA of the CDR3: TGCAGCGTTGCTCCAAGTGGACTAGAGGCAGATACGCAGTATTTT.

The rearrangement uses TRBV7-3 and TRBJ2-1, with 11 bases fitting TRBD2. Per germline, CDR1 SGHTA and CDR2 FQGTGA. V gave up 4 bases and J gave up 2 bases; unmatched junction bases: 1. The CDR3 runs to 15 residues. The CDR3 sequence is CASSSGLAAYNEQFF. For the CDR3, the DNA is TGTGCCAGCAGCTCGGGACTAGCGGCCTACAATGAGCAGTTCTTC. Full variable domain (rest looked up from reference TRBV7-3 and TRBJ2-1): GAGVSQTPSNKVTEKGKYVELRCDPISGHTALYWYRQSLGQGPEFLIYFQGTGAADDSGLPNDRFFAVRPEGSVSTLKIQRTERGDSAVYLCASSSGLAAYNEQFFGPGTRLTVL.

The chain uses TRBV11-2 and TRBJ1-2; no clear D. V was trimmed by 1 base and J by 6 bases, leaving 9 bases between them. The CDR3 totals 13 residues. Germline loops: CDR1 SGHAT, CDR2 FQNNGV. The CDR3 spells CASSLGRVHGYTF. DNA of the CDR3: TGTGCCAGCAGCTTAGGGAGGGTTCATGGCTACACCTTC.

This clone was detected a few times. The V and J genes are TRBV7-6 and TRBJ1-1; 8 bases align to TRBD1. The J segment lost 0 bases and the V segment lost 5 bases, leaving 5 bases of the junction unmatched. Germline CDR1 is SGHVS and CDR2 is FNYEAQ. CDR3 length: 15 residues. CDR3 in DNA: TGTGCCAGCAGCCCACGACAGGGGCTGAACACTGAAGCTTTCTTT. Encoded protein: CASSPRQGLNTEAFF.

This clone appeared once. The chain has TRBV2 and TRBJ2-3; D tentatively reads TRBD1 or TRBD2 (5 bases each). Germline V lookup: CDR1 SNHLY, CDR2 FYNNEI. Trimming pared 6 bases from V and 0 bases from J, leaving 10 bases between. This CDR3 region has 14 residues. The DNA for the CDR3 is TGTGCCAGCAGGGGGGAGTCTAGCACAGATACGCAGTATTTT. Translating gives CASRGESSTDTQYF.

The genes are TRBV19 and TRBJ1-2; D might be TRBD1 (5 bases). The CDR3 loop spans 13 amino acids. Germline values: CDR1 LNHDA, CDR2 SQIVND (reference sequence). Trimming pared 8 bases from V and 1 base from J, leaving 11 bases between. The CDR3 here is CASSQGVNYGYTF. The CDR3 coding sequence is TGTGCCAGTTCGCAAGGGGTTAACTATGGCTACACCTTC.

The chain employs TRBV6-5 and TRBJ1-2; no clear D gene. This CDR3 region has 13 residues. CDR1 and CDR2 from the germline V gene are MNHEY and SVGAGI. The ends were cut back, 2 bases at V and 2 bases at J, with 6 bases in the middle. The CDR3 loop reads CASSYPGNYGYTF. CDR3 nucleotide sequence: TGTGCCAGCAGTTACCCAGGAAACTATGGCTACACCTTC.

CDR3 region: CSVESPGQAFSYEQYF. CDR3 DNA sequence: TGCAGCGTTGAATCGCCAGGACAGGCTTTCTCCTACGAGCAGTACTTC. The rearrangement links TRBV29-1 to TRBJ2-7; 7 bases fit TRBD1. Germline CDR1 and CDR2: SQVTM and ANQGSEA. The CDR3 extends over 16 amino acids. V was pared by 2 bases and J by 0 bases, with 10 bases of the junction left unmatched.

This clone was counted between two and nine times. This rearrangement joins TRBV11-2 to TRBJ1-1, with 8 bases identical to TRBD1. Germline V gives CDR1 SGHAT, CDR2 FQNNGV. The CDR3 is 13 amino acids. Unmatched junction bases numbered 6, after V lost 8 bases and J lost 4 bases. The CDR3 loop reads CASGSTGGTEAFF. In DNA form, the CDR3 reads TGTGCCAGCGGGTCTACAGGGGGCACTGAAGCTTTCTTT.

The chain employs TRBV4-1 and TRBJ2-5; possibly TRBD2 for D (5 bases). The CDR3 totals 16 residues. Germline V lookup: CDR1 MGHRA, CDR2 YSYEKL. Trimming cost V 4 bases and J 0 bases, with 15 bases left between them. The CDR3 DNA follows: TGCGCCAGCAGCCTACAGACTACCCAGTACCAAGAGACCCAGTACTTC. Protein product: CASSLQTTQYQETQYF.

The rearrangement joins TRBV6-5 to TRBJ2-2, with 12 nucleotides matching TRBD2. This CDR3 contains 16 residues. From germline, CDR1 is MNHEY and CDR2 SVGAGI. With 0 bases clipped from V and 6 bases from J, the junction kept 2 bases outside the gene matches. In nucleotides, the CDR3 is TGTGCCAGCAGTTACTCGCTAGCGGGGGGGTCCGGGGAGCTGTTTTTT. It encodes CASSYSLAGGSGELFF.

J is TRBJ1-1 and V is TRBV11-3, with D possibly being TRBD1 (6 bases). Trimming removed 2 bases at V and 7 bases at J, with 14 bases between. Germline lookup yields CDR1 SGHNT and CDR2 YENEEA. CDR3 size: 14 residues. DNA for the CDR3: TGTGCCAGCAGCTTAAGGAGGGGGGCCCGTGAAGCTTTCTTT. Its protein product is CASSLRRGAREAFF. Using reference TRBV11-3 and TRBJ1-1 for the parts outside the CDR3, the full variable domain is EAGVVQSPRYKIIEKKQPVAFWCNPISGHNTLYWYLQNLGQGPELLIRYENEEAVDDSQLPKDRFSAERLKGVDSTLKIQPAELGDSAVYLCASSLRRGAREAFFGQGTRLTVV.

This clone came up once. V usage is TRBV7-9 and J usage is TRBJ1-5; possible D gene TRBD1, 5 bases. V was shortened by 3 bases and J by 7 bases, with 13 bases between the two germline ends. The CDR3 runs to 14 residues. Germline V gives CDR1 SEHNR, CDR2 FQNEAQ (reference sequence). This CDR3 is CASSLSGTSQPQHF. The CDR3 coding sequence is TGTGCCAGCAGCTTGTCCGGGACCTCACAGCCCCAGCATTTT. Combining the CDR3 with reference TRBV7-9 and TRBJ1-5 gives the whole variable domain DTGVSQNPRHKITKRGQNVTFRCDPISEHNRLYWYRQTLGQGPEFLTYFQNEAQLEKSRLLSDRFSAERPKGSFSTLEIQRTEQGDSAMYLCASSLSGTSQPQHFGDGTRLSIL.

The chain links TRBV2 to TRBJ2-1; 9 bases match TRBD2. The CDR3 contains 13 residues. V gave up 10 bases and J gave up 3 bases; unmatched junction bases: 4. Germline loops: CDR1 SNHLY, CDR2 FYNNEI. CDR3 in DNA: TGTGCCACGGGTAGCGGGGGCTACAATGAGCAGTTCTTC. Translating it yields CATGSGGYNEQFF.

The rearrangement uses TRBV2 and TRBJ2-7; D remains unclear. Germline V CDR1 and CDR2: SNHLY, FYNNEI. The CDR3 is 11 residues long. Trimming removed 4 bases from V and 4 bases from J, with 5 bases in between. CDR3 bases: TGTGCCAGCAGTGGGGGTTACGAGCAGTACTTC. Its translation is CASSGGYEQYF. The full variable domain, rest sourced from reference TRBV2 and TRBJ2-7, is EPEVTQTPSHQVTQMGQEVILRCVPISNHLYFYWYRQILGQKVEFLVSFYNNEISEKSEIFDDQFSVERPDGSNFTLKIRSTKLEDSAMYFCASSGGYEQYFGPGTRLTVT.

The J gene is TRBJ2-1, the V gene TRBV19, with D possibly TRBD2 on 5 matching bases. There are 16 residues in the CDR3. Trimming shortened V by 0 bases and J by 2 bases, and 11 bases separated the two germline ends. The V gene's germline CDR1 is LNHDA and CDR2 SQIVND (reference sequence). The CDR3 DNA is TGTGCCAGTAGTATAGATCCCGGGGTCCCCTACAATGAGCAGTTCTTC. It translates to CASSIDPGVPYNEQFF.